These T cell receptor beta chains were read from a single sample in a study of shared clonotypes between healthy human individuals. TCRdb's table, derived via immunoSEQ multiplex PCR, lists solely in-frame clones and lacks some. The repertoire holds millions of clones, with just over 90% as singletons. The sequenced material came from naive CD4+ T cells sorted from blood. The receptor source for this set is a man younger than 30 in good health. CDR3s include the opening cysteine and the closing phenylalanine or tryptophan. The D gene is left open where the match is weak. Clone size is given for some rows only: seen once, a few or many times, or a class if the clone is expanded.

J gene,V gene,D gene,clone size,CDR3 DNA,CDR3 protein
TRBJ1-2,TRBV13,TRBD1,-,TGTGCCAGCAGCTTTACAGGGGCGGGCTACACCTTC,CASSFTGAGYTF
TRBJ2-1,TRBV10-1,TRBD2,-,TGCGCCAGCAGTCCCAAACGGACTAGCGGTTACAATGAGCAGTTCTTC,CASSPKRTSGYNEQFF
TRBJ2-7,TRBV6-6,TRBD1,-,TGTGCCAGCAGTTCGTCCGGACAGGGGGTCCACGAGCAGTACTTC,CASSSSGQGVHEQYF
TRBJ1-1,TRBV6-1,-,-,TGTGCCAGCAGTCTGCTGGGAACTCCCTCGAGTGCTTTCTTT,CASSLLGTPSSAFF
TRBJ2-5,TRBV4-1,-,-,TGCGCCAGCAGCCAAGCGAGCGGAAAACCCCAAGAGACCCAGTACTTC,CASSQASGKPQETQYF
TRBJ2-3,TRBV9,-,-,TGTGCCAGCAGCGTTCTAGATCGCACAGATACGCAGTATTTT,CASSVLDRTDTQYF
TRBJ2-7,TRBV5-1,TRBD1,-,TGCGCCAGCAGCTTATCCGGGACAGGAGAGCAGTACTTC,CASSLSGTGEQYF
TRBJ1-4,TRBV28,-,-,TGTGCCAGCAGTCCCTCCACCGGACGCCCTAGAGGTGAAAAACTGTTTTTT,CASSPSTGRPRGEKLFF
TRBJ2-7,TRBV30,-,-,TGTGCCTGGAGTGTCCCGTACAGCGCTGCGTGGGAAACCTACGAGCAGTACTTC,CAWSVPYSAAWETYEQYF
TRBJ2-2,TRBV25-1,TRBD2,-,TGTGCCAGCAGTGACCTTCTAGCGGTAAACACCGGGGAGCTGTTTTTT,CASSDLLAVNTGELFF
TRBJ2-3,TRBV10-3,TRBD2,-,TGTGCCATCAGTGGGACGACTAGCGGGGGAACAGATACGCAGTATTTT,CAISGTTSGGTDTQYF
TRBJ1-1,TRBV5-1,-,-,TGCGCCAGCAGCGACAGCCCGAACACTGAAGCTTTCTTT,CASSDSPNTEAFF
TRBJ1-2,TRBV5-1,-,-,TGCGCCAGCAGCGTGACGGGGGACTATGGCTACACCTTC,CASSVTGDYGYTF
TRBJ2-1,TRBV7-9,TRBD2,once,TGTGCCAGCAGCTCTCAGCGTCTAGCGGGGGCGTCCTGGGAGCAGTTCTTC,CASSSQRLAGASWEQFF
TRBJ2-2,TRBV10-3,-,-,TGTGCCACCATCTCGGGACCCCCCGGCACCGGGGAGCTGTTTTTT,CATISGPPGTGELFF
TRBJ1-5,TRBV30,-,few,TGTGCCTGGGGGGGCGGGAGCAATCAGCCCCAGCATTTT,CAWGGGSNQPQHF
TRBJ1-2,TRBV11-2,TRBD1,-,TGTGCCAGCAGCGCGCAACAGGGGGCGGGCTACACCTTC,CASSAQQGAGYTF
TRBJ2-7,TRBV14,TRBD2,-,TGTGCCAGCAGCCGGACTAGCGGCTACGAGCAGTACTTC,CASSRTSGYEQYF
TRBJ1-1,TRBV6-6,-,-,TGTGCCAGCAGGACCCCGGGTAGTAACACTGAAGCTTTCTTT,CASRTPGSNTEAFF
TRBJ2-1,TRBV7-2,-,-,TGTGCCAGCAGCGTAACCCCGGGAAAAGCACAGTTCTTC,CASSVTPGKAQFF